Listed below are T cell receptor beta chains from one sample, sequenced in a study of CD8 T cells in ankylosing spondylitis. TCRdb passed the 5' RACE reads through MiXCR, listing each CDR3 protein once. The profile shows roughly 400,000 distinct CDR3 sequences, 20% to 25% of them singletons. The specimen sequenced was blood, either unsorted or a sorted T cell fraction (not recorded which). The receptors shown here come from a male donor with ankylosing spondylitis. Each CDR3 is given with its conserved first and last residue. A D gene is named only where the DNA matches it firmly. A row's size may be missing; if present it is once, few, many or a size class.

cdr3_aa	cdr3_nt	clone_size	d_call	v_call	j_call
CASSHDYIYNEQFF	TGCGCCAGCAGCCACGACTACATCTACAATGAGCAGTTCTTC	few	-	TRBV5-1	TRBJ2-1
CASSFAALNTEAFF	TGTGCCAGCAGCTTCGCGGCGTTGAACACTGAAGCTTTCTTT	-	-	TRBV7-2	TRBJ1-1
CASSFRPRGNEKLFF	TGCGCCAGCAGCTTTCGCCCAAGGGGTAATGAAAAACTGTTTTTT	few	-	TRBV5-1	TRBJ1-4
CASSEFGGRGYF	TGTGCCAGCAGTGAATTCGGGGGGCGTGGGTACTTC	few	-	TRBV2	TRBJ2-4
CASSSRQGVTEAFF	TGTGCCAGCAGTTCGAGACAGGGTGTCACTGAAGCTTTCTTT	once	TRBD1	TRBV12-3/TRBV12-4	TRBJ1-1
CAISGGQGNTGELFF	TGTGCCATCAGTGGGGGACAGGGGAACACCGGGGAGCTGTTTTTT	-	TRBD1	TRBV10-3	TRBJ2-2
CSAETQYF	TGCAGTGCGGAGACCCAGTACTTC	-	-	TRBV20-1	TRBJ2-5
CASSFNAASEQFF	TGCGCCAGCAGCTTCAACGCGGCCAGTGAGCAGTTCTTC	many	-	TRBV5-1	TRBJ2-1
CASSLWTSGRSSGANVLTF	TGCGCCAGCAGCTTGTGGACTAGCGGGAGAAGCTCTGGGGCCAACGTCCTGACTTTC	few	TRBD2	TRBV5-1	TRBJ2-6
CASRDNPSSYNEQFF	TGCGCCAGCAGGGACAATCCAAGCTCCTACAATGAGCAGTTCTTC	few	-	TRBV5-1	TRBJ2-1
CASSSRGQSTGELFF	TGTGCCAGCAGCTCGAGAGGACAGTCCACCGGGGAGCTGTTTTTT	-	-	TRBV13	TRBJ2-2
CASSLTLSSGARRGGTQYF	TGTGCCAGCAGTTTAACCCTTTCTAGCGGAGCCCGGAGAGGGGGTACGCAGTATTTT	few	-	TRBV27	TRBJ2-3
CSVAGGRETDTQYF	TGCAGCGTTGCGGGGGGCAGGGAGACAGATACGCAGTATTTT	many	-	TRBV29-1	TRBJ2-3
CASMTGLAGGYEQYF	TGTGCCAGCATGACGGGACTAGCGGGAGGATACGAGCAGTACTTC	-	TRBD2	TRBV27	TRBJ2-7
CASSDLRGTTTPDNEQFF	TGTGCCAGCAGTGACCTCAGGGGAACGACTACCCCCGACAATGAGCAGTTCTTC	-	-	TRBV25-1	TRBJ2-1
CASSVSLYEQYF	TGTGCCAGCAGTGTCAGCCTCTATGAGCAGTACTTC	-	-	TRBV6-1	TRBJ2-7
CASSHLDRGNYNEQFF	TGCGCCAGCAGCCACCTGGACAGGGGAAACTACAATGAGCAGTTCTTC	-	TRBD1	TRBV4-3	TRBJ2-1
CASSKTGWGGEQYF	TGTGCCAGCAGTAAAACAGGGTGGGGAGGCGAGCAGTACTTC	few	-	TRBV28	TRBJ2-7
CSVSDRGQETQYF	TGCAGCGTATCAGACAGGGGCCAAGAGACCCAGTACTTC	few	TRBD1	TRBV29-1	TRBJ2-5
CASEAVGLAGGHEQYF	TGTGCCAGCGAAGCCGTGGGACTAGCGGGAGGCCACGAGCAGTACTTC	-	TRBD2	TRBV27	TRBJ2-7
CASRILAGGTGELFF	TGTGCCAGCAGGATACTAGCGGGAGGCACCGGGGAGCTGTTTTTT	-	TRBD2	TRBV12-3/TRBV12-4	TRBJ2-2
CSASGTGSEKLFF	TGCAGTGCTTCCGGGACAGGGAGTGAAAAACTGTTTTTT	-	TRBD1	TRBV20-1	TRBJ1-4
CATSDLQGAVETQYF	TGTGCCACCAGTGATTTACAGGGGGCTGTGGAGACCCAGTACTTC	-	TRBD1	TRBV24-1	TRBJ2-5
CSASFSTDTQYF	TGCAGTGCTAGTTTCAGCACAGATACGCAGTATTTT	-	-	TRBV20-1	TRBJ2-3
CASSAAGEETQYF	TGCGCCAGCAGTGCTGCAGGGGAAGAGACCCAGTACTTC	-	-	TRBV5-1	TRBJ2-5
CASSPTGGGDTQYF	TGTGCCAGCAGCCCGACAGGAGGGGGAGATACGCAGTATTTT	-	-	TRBV7-8	TRBJ2-3
CASPNPITGGYNEQFF	TGTGCCAGCCCTAACCCCATCACGGGGGGTTACAATGAGCAGTTCTTC	-	TRBD2	TRBV28	TRBJ2-1
CASDPVTGVGDQPQHF	TGTGCCAGTGACCCTGTGACAGGGGTAGGGGATCAGCCCCAGCATTTT	-	TRBD1	TRBV19	TRBJ1-5
CASSQATDLYEQYF	TGTGCCAGCAGCCAAGCCACCGACCTCTACGAGCAGTACTTC	-	-	TRBV3-1	TRBJ2-7
CAIRDGTGTLGTQYF	TGTGCCATCAGAGACGGGACAGGGACTTTAGGGACCCAGTACTTC	-	TRBD1	TRBV10-3	TRBJ2-5
CASSFDSANYGYTF	TGCGCCAGCAGCTTCGACAGCGCTAACTATGGCTACACCTTC	few	-	TRBV5-1	TRBJ1-2
CATSQLIQEGKTDTQYF	TGTGCCACCAGCCAATTGATTCAGGAGGGAAAGACAGATACGCAGTATTTT	-	-	TRBV3-1	TRBJ2-3
CSVGQGRNIQYF	TGCAGCGTGGGACAGGGAAGGAACATTCAGTACTTC	-	TRBD1	TRBV29-1	TRBJ2-4
CAWGGLPQGNEQFF	TGTGCCTGGGGGGGACTCCCTCAGGGCAATGAGCAGTTCTTC	-	-	TRBV30	TRBJ2-1
CASSAQTGGAFF	TGTGCCAGCAGTGCCCAGACAGGGGGAGCTTTCTTT	-	TRBD1	TRBV28	TRBJ1-1
CAISERNTEAFF	TGTGCCATCAGTGAGAGGAACACTGAAGCTTTCTTT	-	-	TRBV10-3	TRBJ1-1
CASSDRASYQPQHF	TGCGCCAGCAGTGACAGGGCCTCCTATCAGCCCCAGCATTTT	-	-	TRBV10-2	TRBJ1-5